These T cell receptor beta chains were read from a single sample in a study of blood T cells in healthy people across ages. TCRdb used MiXCR to reprocess the 5' RACE reads, holding one entry per CDR3 protein. This table holds some 860,000 distinct CDR3 sequences, roughly three fifths found once. Sequenced input: blood. These receptor sequences come from a man between 40 and 49 years old in good health. The CDR3 runs from the conserved cysteine through the conserved F or W. A D gene is named only where the DNA matches it firmly. The size field is filled for only some rows; it gives once, few, many or a size class.

>.|.|TRBJ2-1|TRBV5-6
TGTGCCAGCAGCCTCAACATGGGATTATCAACTAGTGAGCAGTTCTTC
CASSLNMGLSTSEQFF
>TRBD1|.|TRBJ2-7|TRBV12-5
TGTGCTAGTGGTCCTCAGGACAGGGGCTACGAGCAGTACTTC
CASGPQDRGYEQYF
>.|.|TRBJ1-4|TRBV7-2
TGTGCCAGCAGATTAACAGGGAACGAAAAACTGTTTTTT
CASRLTGNEKLFF
>TRBD2|once|TRBJ2-5|TRBV4-2
TGTGCCAGCAGCCCCAGCGGGGGGGTTGGGGAGACCCAGTACTTC
CASSPSGGVGETQYF
>.|few|TRBJ1-2|TRBV5-1
TGCGCCAGCAGCTTGTACCCTCGATCCAGTCACTATGGCTACACCTTC
CASSLYPRSSHYGYTF
>TRBD1|once|TRBJ2-1|TRBV12-3/TRBV12-4
TGTGCCAGCAGGAACAGGGGCCCCTACAATGAGCAGTTCTTC
CASRNRGPYNEQFF
>TRBD1|many|TRBJ1-5|TRBV10-3
TGTGCCATCGGGACAGGGTTGAATAGCAATCAGCCCCAGCATTTT
CAIGTGLNSNQPQHF
>TRBD2|.|TRBJ2-5|TRBV7-8
TGTGCCAGCAGCTTTAGAGCGGGGGGCCCAACAGTAGAGACCCAGTACTTC
CASSFRAGGPTVETQYF
>.|.|TRBJ2-1|TRBV4-3
TGCGCCAGCAGCCCAAGATCGGGATTGGGCGGAACGGGGAATGAGCAGTTCTTC
CASSPRSGLGGTGNEQFF
>.|.|TRBJ2-1|TRBV9
TGTGCCAGCAGCGTAGGAATAACAGACAATGAGCAGTTCTTC
CASSVGITDNEQFF
>.|.|TRBJ2-5|TRBV21-1
TGTGCCAGCAGCCCAACAGGGGATGAGACCCAGTACTTC
CASSPTGDETQYF
>.|.|TRBJ1-2|TRBV28
TGTGCCAGCAGTTTAGCAGGGCTAGGGCGCACCTTC
CASSLAGLGRTF
>.|.|TRBJ2-1|TRBV27
TGCGCCAGCAGCCCAGGGACCGAGCAGTTCTTC
CASSPGTEQFF
>TRBD2|.|TRBJ2-7|TRBV25-1
TGTGCCAGCAGTGTGACGGGGGGCTACGAGCAGTACTTC
CASSVTGGYEQYF
>.|.|TRBJ2-7|TRBV5-6
TGTGCCAGCAGCTTCAACAGGGCAGAACAGTACTTC
CASSFNRAEQYF
>.|.|TRBJ2-3|TRBV7-7
TGTGCCAGCAGCCGACAGTTTTCTAGCACAGATACGCAGTATTTT
CASSRQFSSTDTQYF
>.|.|TRBJ2-7|TRBV10-2
TGCGCCAGCACGGGGAGAAACAGCGTTTGGCGGAACGAGCAGTACTTC
CASTGRNSVWRNEQYF
>.|.|TRBJ1-2|TRBV12-3/TRBV12-4
TGTGCCAGCAGTCGGGACACCGCGATTGGCTACACCTTC
CASSRDTAIGYTF
>.|few|TRBJ2-1|TRBV27
TGTGCCAGCAGTTTAAATAGAATAGTGCCGGGGACGGTCTACAATGAGCAGTTCTTC
CASSLNRIVPGTVYNEQFF
>.|few|TRBJ1-5|TRBV7-2
TGTGCCAGCAGCTTAAGTGTCGGGACAAAGCAGCCCCAGCATTTT
CASSLSVGTKQPQHF
>.|.|TRBJ2-7|TRBV2
TGTGCCAGCAGTGAGTTAGCCTCGTACGAGCAGTACTTC
CASSELASYEQYF
>.|.|TRBJ1-2|TRBV28
TGTGCCAGCAGTTTAAGCGGATCTTATGGCTACACCTTC
CASSLSGSYGYTF
>.|.|TRBJ2-1|TRBV10-3
TGTGCCATCTTCGCTGAGCAGTTCTTC
CAIFAEQFF
>.|.|TRBJ1-5|TRBV7-9
TGTGCCAGCAGCTTGGGTCTGGGGATTAATCAGCCCCAGCATTTT
CASSLGLGINQPQHF
>.|.|TRBJ1-2|TRBV2
TGTGCCAGCAGTGACCTACAGGGAAATCGGCTCTATGGCTACACCTTC
CASSDLQGNRLYGYTF
>TRBD1|few|TRBJ2-5|TRBV6-2/TRBV6-3
TGTGCCAGCGGCCCGAGACAGGGGGCGGTTGAGACCCAGTACTTC
CASGPRQGAVETQYF